This TCR beta chain originates from a study of blood T cell repertoires in COVID-19. Study summary: The United States, Italy and Spain supplied acute and convalescent COVID-19 samples. T cells, B-cell-depleted T cells, or PBMCs supplied cDNA or gDNA.

A Seattle source enrolled patients during active infection and followed them longitudinally. In the study's own analysis: Amplification of reference gene primers was used by the study to estimate nucleated cell counts. TCRdb keeps only in-frame clones here, not all; method: immunoSEQ multiplex PCR. From that table come the V and J calls and clone size; the DNA was used to work out D and trimming. The sample lists fewer than 200,000 clones, about four fifths occurring once. Per germline, CDR1 MNHEY and CDR2 SVGAGI. CDR3 size: 13 residues. V was trimmed by 5 bases and J by 1 base, leaving 8 bases between them.

The chain combines TRBV6-5 with TRBJ1-1, with D uncertain. The sequence came from a woman older than 75 with COVID-19, enrolled during active disease. The specimen sequenced was peripheral blood. The CDR3 region has the DNA TGTGCCAGCAGTCGTCAGAAGAACACTGAAGCTTTCTTT. Residues: CASSRQKNTEAFF.